Reported below is one T cell receptor (beta chain). Antigen specificity is unknown. Assay used: immunoSEQ multiplex PCR; TCRdb lists only in-frame clones, some missing. The profile covers fewer than 130,000 clones, with about nine tenths appearing a single time and around 7.8% taken by the ten largest. V lost 4 bases to trimming and J lost 6 bases; unmatched junction nucleotides: 13. Germline V gene lookup returns CDR1 SGHNT and CDR2 YYREEE (reference sequence). The CDR3 is 15 amino acids. The data derive from a study of T cell responses to AZD1222 COVID-19 vaccine. Study-wide results and caveats: The span of vaccine-associated CD4 TCRs extended across spike, with dominance at 160-218 and 743-854. White British ancestry dominated among donors, who included more females, and clonal diversity was possibly underestimated. Repertoire collection took place solely once the T cell response had peaked.

The J gene is TRBJ2-7, the V gene TRBV5-4, with 7 bases identical to TRBD1. Sample: peripheral blood, taken on day 0 of AZD1222 vaccination. The sequence came from an adult in good health. Written as DNA, the CDR3 is TGTGCCAGCAGCCGAGACAGGACAGGCGGAGGCGAGCAGTACTTC. It yields the protein CASSRDRTGGGEQYF.